Listed here are 15 T cell receptor beta chains from one sample, sequenced in a study of Tregs in tolerant kidney transplant recipients. Profiled with immunoSEQ multiplex PCR; TCRdb holds only in-frame clones, not every one. The table lists some 110,000 clones, about 91% of them singletons. The sample was CD4+ T cells from blood. The source of these receptors is a human donor in good health.

This clone appeared a few times. This chain joins TRBV5-1 and TRBJ1-1; D unresolved. Deletions cut 4 bases from V and 1 base from J, with 11 bases between. Germline assignment: CDR1 SGHRS and CDR2 YFSETQ. The CDR3 is 14 amino acids. The CDR3 here is CASSQDGRNTEAFF. The CDR3 nucleotides read TGCGCCAGCAGCCAGGACGGAAGGAACACTGAAGCTTTCTTT.

The rearrangement joins TRBV7-3 to TRBJ2-1, with D perhaps TRBD2 (5 bases). Germline V lookup: CDR1 SGHTA, CDR2 FQGTGA. Trimming took off 2 bases at V and 4 bases at J, with 15 bases between the two ends. The CDR3 is 16 amino acids. The CDR3 region has the DNA TGTGCCAGCAGCTTATGGTCGAGGGAGCGGTACAATGAGCAGTTCTTC. Translating it yields CASSLWSRERYNEQFF. The full variable domain, its missing parts supplied by reference TRBV7-3 and TRBJ2-1, is GAGVSQTPSNKVTEKGKYVELRCDPISGHTALYWYRQSLGQGPEFLIYFQGTGAADDSGLPNDRFFAVRPEGSVSTLKIQRTERGDSAVYLCASSLWSRERYNEQFFGPGTRLTVL.

This clone was recorded only once. The V and J genes are TRBV5-1 and TRBJ1-2; D is perhaps TRBD1 (6 bases). Germline values: CDR1 SGHRS, CDR2 YFSETQ. V lost 0 bases and J lost 0, with 12 bases in between. This CDR3 contains 16 residues. The DNA of the CDR3 is TGCGCCAGCAGCTTGGGGGCGACAGGATCTAACTATGGCTACACCTTC. Residues: CASSLGATGSNYGYTF.

The chain has TRBV19 and TRBJ1-4; unclear D gene. Trimming cost V 1 base and J 0 bases, with 9 bases left between them. CDR1 and CDR2 (germline): LNHDA, SQIVND (reference sequence). This CDR3 has 16 residues. DNA of the CDR3: TGTGCCAGTAGTATAGTACCGTCCGCAACTAATGAAAAACTGTTTTTT. This gives the protein CASSIVPSATNEKLFF.

The chain combines TRBV6-5 with TRBJ2-4, with a tentative D call TRBD1 (6 bases). Per the germline V gene, CDR1 is MNHEY and CDR2 is SVGAGI. V was clipped by 3 bases and J by 8 bases, with 17 bases between them. The CDR3 consists of 15 residues. The CDR3 reads CASSYYPQGKDIQYF. In DNA form, the CDR3 reads TGTGCCAGCAGTTATTACCCCCAGGGGAAGGACATTCAGTACTTC.

The rearrangement joins TRBV6-5 to TRBJ1-2; D gene uncertain. This CDR3 has 14 amino acids. Germline V lookup: CDR1 MNHEY, CDR2 SVGAGI. Trimming took 2 bases from V and 8 from J, leaving 15 bases between them. Here the CDR3 reads CASSYPSGGSGYTF. Here the CDR3 DNA reads TGTGCCAGCAGTTACCCCAGTGGAGGGTCAGGCTACACCTTC.

The chain links TRBV5-1 to TRBJ2-1; D possibly corresponds to TRBD1 (6 bases). The CDR3 is 16 residues long. CDR1 and CDR2 from the germline V gene are SGHRS and YFSETQ. Trimming removed 3 bases at V and 0 bases at J, with 13 bases between. The CDR3 loop reads CASSYNTGSSYNEQFF. CDR3 sequence (DNA): TGCGCCAGCAGCTACAATACAGGGAGCTCCTACAATGAGCAGTTCTTC.

This clone was recorded once. This chain joins TRBV15 and TRBJ1-5; a weak D match, TRBD1 (6 bases). The CDR3 sequence is 15 residues long. Germline values: CDR1 LNHNV, CDR2 YYDKDF (reference sequence). V lost 1 base and J lost 4, with 11 bases in between. In nucleotides, the CDR3 is TGTGCCACCAGCAGAGTAGGGGGATGGAATCAGCCCCAGCATTTT. Amino acid sequence: CATSRVGGWNQPQHF.

The chain is built from TRBV5-6 and TRBJ2-2; the match to TRBD2 covers 13 bases. Germline values: CDR1 SGHDT, CDR2 YYEEEE. The CDR3 is 18 amino acids. V was pared by 2 bases and J by 3 bases, with 7 bases of the junction left unmatched. CDR3 nucleotide sequence: TGTGCCAGCAGCTTAGGACTAGCGGGAGATGGTGACACCGGGGAGCTGTTTTTT. As protein: CASSLGLAGDGDTGELFF.

The chain recombines TRBV5-4 with TRBJ1-6, with D unresolved. Trimming left V 6 bases short and J 6 bases short, with 13 bases between. In germline, CDR1 is SGHNT, CDR2 YYREEE (reference sequence). The length of the CDR3 is 14 residues. CDR3 loop: CASTPDPGNSPLHF. As DNA, the CDR3 is TGTGCCAGCACCCCGGACCCTGGTAATTCACCCCTCCACTTT.

The V and J genes are TRBV2 and TRBJ2-7; weak D call: TRBD1 (5 bases). Trimming cost V 4 bases and J 0 bases, with 7 bases left between them. Per germline, CDR1 SNHLY and CDR2 FYNNEI. This CDR3 comprises 13 residues. CDR3 in amino acids: CASSAGNSYEQYF. DNA of the CDR3: TGTGCCAGCAGTGCAGGGAACTCCTACGAGCAGTACTTC.

This clone showed up just once. V gene TRBV6-1 combines with J gene TRBJ1-5, with D tentatively TRBD1 (6 bases). This CDR3 is 15 amino acids long. The ends were cut back, 8 bases at V and 1 base at J, with 15 bases in the middle. The germline CDR1 and CDR2 sequences are MNHNS and SASEGT. The CDR3 protein is CASFPLGGSNQPQHF. The DNA for the CDR3 is TGTGCCAGCTTTCCTCTAGGGGGGAGCAATCAGCCCCAGCATTTT.

This chain connects TRBV7-9 to TRBJ1-3, with D unresolved. The CDR3 is made up of 15 amino acids. Trimming took off 0 bases at V and 4 bases at J, with 10 bases between the two ends. CDR1 and CDR2 (germline): SEHNR, FQNEAQ (reference sequence). In DNA form, the CDR3 reads TGTGCCAGCAGCTTAGCGGGTACAACCGGAAACACCATATATTTT. This translates into CASSLAGTTGNTIYF.

This chain connects TRBV6-1 to TRBJ2-3, with TRBD2 matching 11 bases. V lost 7 bases and J lost 4; bases outside the gene matches: 7. CDR3 length: 15 residues. Germline V lookup: CDR1 MNHNS, CDR2 SASEGT. The CDR3 DNA reads as TGTGCCAGCACAACTAGCGGGGGCGGTGCAGATACGCAGTATTTT. It yields the protein CASTTSGGGADTQYF.

This chain joins TRBV9 and TRBJ1-3, with D unresolved. V lost 0 bases and J lost 4, with 8 bases in between. Germline V lookup: CDR1 SGDLS, CDR2 YYNGEE. The CDR3 has 14 amino acids. The CDR3 loop reads CASSVDLEGNTIYF. CDR3 DNA: TGTGCCAGCAGCGTAGATCTCGAGGGAAACACCATATATTTT.